One and the same sample provided the 2 T cell receptor beta chains below, sequenced in a study of blood T cell repertoires in COVID-19. The protocol was immunoSEQ multiplex PCR, while the TCRdb copy is restricted to in-frame clones and leaves out a portion. The top ten clones hold around 1.9% of a sample with about 190,000 clones, 75% to 90% of them seen once. Sequenced input: peripheral blood. The receptors here all came from a man aged 65 to 79 with active or convalescent COVID-19.

The chain links TRBV7-6 to TRBJ1-1, with a possible D match to TRBD1 (5 bases). CDR3 length equals 16 residues. V dropped 2 bases and J dropped 11 bases, with 24 bases sitting between them. CDR1 and CDR2 from the germline V gene are SGHVS and FNYEAQ. CDR3 in amino acids: CASSLIEGAGSSVAFF. The CDR3 DNA reads as TGTGCCAGCAGCTTAATTGAAGGGGCCGGCTCCTCGGTGGCTTTCTTT.

The V and J genes are TRBV28 and TRBJ1-5, with 10 bases lining up with TRBD1. The V gene end was trimmed by 5 bases and the J gene end by 6 bases; junction bases not matched to a gene: 4. In germline, CDR1 is MDHEN, CDR2 SYDVKM. CDR3 size: 14 residues. CDR3 DNA sequence: TGTGCCAGCAGTCCGACAGGGGGCTTTCAGCCCCAGCATTTT. Its protein is CASSPTGGFQPQHF.